This T cell receptor (beta chain) stems from a study of regulatory T cells in long-lasting Graves disease. CDR3 regions were amplified by Arm-PCR using iRepertoire HTBI primers to build TCR beta libraries. TCRdb independently ran MiXCR on the multiplex PCR reads; one entry per CDR3 protein. Here the sample spans about 540,000 distinct CDR3 sequences, around an eighth being singletons. This clonotype has only a few counts. Time point given: newly diagnosed GD, antithyroid drugs for less than 3 months. From RNA extracted from PBMCs, the TCR library was made. V trimming: 6 bases; J trimming: 2 bases; junction bases outside the gene matches: 4. The V gene's germline CDR1 is LNHDA and CDR2 SQIVND (reference sequence). This CDR3 has 14 amino acids. The sample was also reused in another study, on T cells in Graves' hyperthyroidism and ophthalmopathy. That publication notes: RT-PCR in the first round (using the HTBI primer set) targeted the TCR CDR3. Most clonotypes expanded in the thyroid (above 0.001) were also present in blood.

The TCR originated in a man aged 25-45 years with Graves disease. This chain joins TRBV19 and TRBJ2-1; TRBD2 matches at 7 bases. The sequences come from peripheral blood mononuclear cells (PBMCs), collected at new diagnosis, from a patient treated with antithyroid drugs. The CDR3 nucleotides read TGTGCCAGTAGCGGGAGGAGGACCTACAATGAGCAGTTCTTC. It translates to CASSGRRTYNEQFF.